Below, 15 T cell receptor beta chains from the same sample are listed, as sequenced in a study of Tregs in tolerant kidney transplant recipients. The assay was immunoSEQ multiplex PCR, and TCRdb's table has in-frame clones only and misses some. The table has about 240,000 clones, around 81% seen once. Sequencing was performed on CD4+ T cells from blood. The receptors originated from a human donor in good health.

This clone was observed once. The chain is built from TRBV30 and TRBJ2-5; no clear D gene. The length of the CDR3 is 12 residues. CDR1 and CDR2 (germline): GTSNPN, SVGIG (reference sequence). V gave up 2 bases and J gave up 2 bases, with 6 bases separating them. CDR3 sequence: CAWSLSQETQYF. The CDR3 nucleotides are TGTGCCTGGAGTCTCAGTCAAGAGACCCAGTACTTC. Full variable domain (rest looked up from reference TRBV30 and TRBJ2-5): SQTIHQWPATLVQPVGSPLSLECTVEGTSNPNLYWYRQAAGRGLQLLFYSVGIGQISSEVPQNLSASRPQDRQFILSSKKLLLSDSGFYLCAWSLSQETQYFGPGTRLLVL.

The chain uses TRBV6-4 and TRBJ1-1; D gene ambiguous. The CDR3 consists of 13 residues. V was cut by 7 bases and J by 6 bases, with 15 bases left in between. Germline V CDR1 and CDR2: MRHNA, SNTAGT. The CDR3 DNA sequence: TGTGCCAGCACCAATAGTGGGATCCCTGAAGCTTTCTTT. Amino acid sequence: CASTNSGIPEAFF.

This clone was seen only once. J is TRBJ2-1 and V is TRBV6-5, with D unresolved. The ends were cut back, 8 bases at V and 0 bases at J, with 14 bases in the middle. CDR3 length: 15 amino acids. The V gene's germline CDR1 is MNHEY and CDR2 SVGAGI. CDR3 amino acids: CASSMDRSSYNEQFF. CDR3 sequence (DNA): TGTGCCAGCTCGATGGACCGGAGCTCCTACAATGAGCAGTTCTTC.

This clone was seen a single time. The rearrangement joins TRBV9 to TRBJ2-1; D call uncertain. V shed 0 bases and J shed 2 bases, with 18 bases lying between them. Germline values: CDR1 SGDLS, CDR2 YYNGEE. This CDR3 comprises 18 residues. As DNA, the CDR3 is TGTGCCAGCAGCGTAGGGGGTCAGGTCAGAAAAGCCTACAATGAGCAGTTCTTC. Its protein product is CASSVGGQVRKAYNEQFF. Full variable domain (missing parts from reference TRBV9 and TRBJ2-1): DSGVTQTPKHLITATGQRVTLRCSPRSGDLSVYWYQQSLDQGLQFLIQYYNGEERAKGNILERFSAQQFPDLHSELNLSSLELGDSALYFCASSVGGQVRKAYNEQFFGPGTRLTVL.

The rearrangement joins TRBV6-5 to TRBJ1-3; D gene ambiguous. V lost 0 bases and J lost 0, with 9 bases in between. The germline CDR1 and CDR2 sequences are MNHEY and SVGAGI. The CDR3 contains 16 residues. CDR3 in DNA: TGTGCCAGCAGTTACTCTCGGGTGGACTCTGGAAACACCATATATTTT. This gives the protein CASSYSRVDSGNTIYF.

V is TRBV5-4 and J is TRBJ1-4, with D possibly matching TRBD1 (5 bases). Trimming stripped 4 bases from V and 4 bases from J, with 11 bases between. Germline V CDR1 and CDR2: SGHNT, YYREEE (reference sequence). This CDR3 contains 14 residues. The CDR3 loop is CASSPDSFNEKLFF. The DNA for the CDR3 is TGTGCCAGCAGCCCCGACAGTTTTAATGAAAAACTGTTTTTT. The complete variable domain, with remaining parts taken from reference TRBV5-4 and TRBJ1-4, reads ETGVTQSPTHLIKTRGQQVTLRCSSQSGHNTVSWYQQALGQGPQFIFQYYREEENGRGNFPPRFSGLQFPNYSSELNVNALELDDSALYLCASSPDSFNEKLFFGSGTQLSVL.

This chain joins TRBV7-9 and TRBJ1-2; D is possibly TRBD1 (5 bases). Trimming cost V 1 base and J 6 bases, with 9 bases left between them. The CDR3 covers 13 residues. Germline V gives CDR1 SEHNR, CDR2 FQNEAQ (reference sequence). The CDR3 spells CASSLDGGDGYTF. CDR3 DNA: TGTGCCAGCAGCTTAGATGGGGGTGATGGCTACACCTTC.

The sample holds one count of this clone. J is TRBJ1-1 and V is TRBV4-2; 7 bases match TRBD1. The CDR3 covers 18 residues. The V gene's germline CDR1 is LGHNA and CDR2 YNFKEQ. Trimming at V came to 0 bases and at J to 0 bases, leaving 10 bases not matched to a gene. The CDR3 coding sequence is TGTGCCAGCAGCCAAGATGTGTCTATTACAGGGGTGAACACTGAAGCTTTCTTT. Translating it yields CASSQDVSITGVNTEAFF.

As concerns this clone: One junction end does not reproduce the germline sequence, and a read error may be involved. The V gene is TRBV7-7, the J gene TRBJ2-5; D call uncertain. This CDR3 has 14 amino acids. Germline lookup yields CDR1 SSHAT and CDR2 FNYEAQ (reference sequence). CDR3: CASSLALGKETQYF. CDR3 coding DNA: TGTGCTAGCAGCTTAGCCCTAGGGAAAGAGACCCAGTACTTC. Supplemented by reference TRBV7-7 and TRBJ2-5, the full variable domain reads GAGVSQSPRYKVTKRGQDVTLRCDPISSHATLYWYQQALGQGPEFLTYFNYEAQPDKSGLPSDRFSAERPEGSISTLTIQRTEQRDSAMYRCASSLALGKETQYFGPGTRLLVL.

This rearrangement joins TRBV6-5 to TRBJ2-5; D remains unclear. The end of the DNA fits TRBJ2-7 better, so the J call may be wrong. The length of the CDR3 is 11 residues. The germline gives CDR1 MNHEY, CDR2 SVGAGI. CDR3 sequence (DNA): TGTGCCAGCAGTTTCGGATACGAGCAGTACTTC. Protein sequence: CASSFGYEQYF.

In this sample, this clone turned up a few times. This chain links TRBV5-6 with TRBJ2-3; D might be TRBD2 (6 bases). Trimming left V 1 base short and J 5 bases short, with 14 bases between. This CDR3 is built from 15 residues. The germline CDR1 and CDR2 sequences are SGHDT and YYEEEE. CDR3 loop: CASSLLRDVLDTQYF. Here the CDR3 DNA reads TGTGCCAGCAGCTTGCTGCGGGATGTTCTAGATACGCAGTATTTT.

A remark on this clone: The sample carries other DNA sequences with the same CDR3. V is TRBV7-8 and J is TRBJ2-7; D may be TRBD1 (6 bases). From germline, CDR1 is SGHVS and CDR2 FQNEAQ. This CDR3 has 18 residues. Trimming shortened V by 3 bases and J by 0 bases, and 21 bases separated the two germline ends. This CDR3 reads CASSLVPRGRLGSYEQYF. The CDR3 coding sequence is TGTGCCAGCAGCTTGGTACCCAGGGGCCGCCTGGGCTCCTACGAGCAGTACTTC.

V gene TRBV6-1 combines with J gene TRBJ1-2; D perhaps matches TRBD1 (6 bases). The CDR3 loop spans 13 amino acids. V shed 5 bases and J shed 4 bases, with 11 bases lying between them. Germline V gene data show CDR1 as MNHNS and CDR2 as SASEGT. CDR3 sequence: CASSLGGGYGYTF. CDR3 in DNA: TGTGCCAGCAGTCTGGGGGGCGGCTATGGCTACACCTTC.

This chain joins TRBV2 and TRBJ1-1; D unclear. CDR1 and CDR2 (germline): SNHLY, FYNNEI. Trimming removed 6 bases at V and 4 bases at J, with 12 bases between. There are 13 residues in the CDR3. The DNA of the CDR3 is TGTGCCAGCAGAGCGCCGGGAGGCACTGAAGCTTTCTTT. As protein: CASRAPGGTEAFF. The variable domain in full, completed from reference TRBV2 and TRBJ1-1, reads EPEVTQTPSHQVTQMGQEVILRCVPISNHLYFYWYRQILGQKVEFLVSFYNNEISEKSEIFDDQFSVERPDGSNFTLKIRSTKLEDSAMYFCASRAPGGTEAFFGQGTRLTVV.

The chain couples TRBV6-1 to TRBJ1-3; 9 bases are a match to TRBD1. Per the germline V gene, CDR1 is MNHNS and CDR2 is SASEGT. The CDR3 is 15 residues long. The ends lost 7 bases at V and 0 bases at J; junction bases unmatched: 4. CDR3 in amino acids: CASTQDRGSGNTIYF. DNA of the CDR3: TGTGCCAGCACCCAGGACAGGGGCTCTGGAAACACCATATATTTT.